This TCR beta chain was found in a study of blood T cell repertoires in COVID-19. Adults between roughly 18 and 89 years of age took part from some 25 US areas. The CDR3 spans 13 residues. The germline V gene encodes CDR1 SGHRS and CDR2 YFSETQ. With 4 bases removed from V and 4 bases from J, the gap between germline ends came to 11 bases. Original handling: Reference gene primer amplification gave nucleated cell count estimates. Sequenced by immunoSEQ multiplex PCR; TCRdb stores in-frame clones only, minus some. V, J and clone size reflect that table, while D and trimming were determined from the DNA. The sample has 330,000 or so clones, 80% to 95% seen once; the top ten hold approximately 17%.

Source material: PBMCs or T cells enriched from blood (not recorded which). The TCR comes from a woman aged 25 to 39 who had recovered from COVID-19. This sequence joins TRBV5-1 and TRBJ1-1; maybe TRBD1 (6 bases). In DNA, the CDR3 is TGCGCCAGCAGCCAAATACAGGGCACTGAAGCTTTCTTT. Translating gives CASSQIQGTEAFF.